The 32 T cell receptor beta chains below come from one sample, sequenced in a study of cytomegalovirus exposure and HLA in healthy donors. Primers included in the PCR were 60 Vbeta and 13 Jbeta primers. Generated by immunoSEQ multiplex PCR, the TCRdb table keeps only in-frame clones and is missing some. The repertoire consists of 100,000 or so clones, with around three quarters occurring once and the leading ten covering approximately 4%. The source material was PBMCs. These receptors all stem from a man aged 40-49 years in good health and CMV-seronegative.

Only a few counts were recorded for this clone. J is TRBJ1-2 and V is TRBV2, with 12 bases that match TRBD1. This CDR3 is built from 14 residues. Germline CDR1 reads SNHLY; CDR2 reads FYNNEI. Germline trimming cut 9 bases from V and 4 bases from J; bases unmatched to any gene: 6. For the CDR3, the DNA is TGTGCCAGAGGGCGGGGACAGGGGGCCTATGGCTACACCTTC. Protein sequence: CARGRGQGAYGYTF.

This clone was recorded only once. The chain carries TRBV6-5 and TRBJ2-5; 8 nucleotides align to TRBD1. With the DNA end fitting TRBJ2-7 better, the J assignment may be wrong. CDR3 length: 14 residues. Germline-derived CDR1 and CDR2 are MNHEY and SVGAGI. The chain's CDR3 is CASSTDRGAYEQYF. The CDR3 DNA is TGTGCCAGCAGTACCGACAGGGGCGCCTACGAGCAGTACTTC.

The V and J genes are TRBV18 and TRBJ1-1; D perhaps matches TRBD1 (5 bases). From germline, CDR1 is KGHSH and CDR2 LQKENI. This CDR3 region has 14 residues. Trimming removed 3 bases from V and 11 bases from J, with 19 bases in between. The CDR3 coding sequence is TGTGCCAGCTCACCCCGGGACTTGTTTATGGAGGCTTTCTTT. Translating it yields CASSPRDLFMEAFF. Based on the CDR3 plus reference TRBV18 and TRBJ1-1, the full variable domain is NAGVMQNPRHLVRRRGQEARLRCSPMKGHSHVYWYRQLPEEGLKFMVYLQKENIIDESGMPKERFSAEFPKEGPSILRIQQVVRGDSAAYFCASSPRDLFMEAFFGQGTRLTVV.

The chain links TRBV5-1 to TRBJ2-1; 15 positions agree with TRBD2. J was trimmed by 4 bases and V by 4 bases; bases with no gene match: 6. From germline, CDR1 is SGHRS and CDR2 YFSETQ. The CDR3 extends over 17 amino acids. The DNA for the CDR3 is TGCGCCAGCAGCCCGGGGACTAGCGGGGGGCCGTACAATGAGCAGTTCTTC. Translating gives CASSPGTSGGPYNEQFF.

The rearrangement links TRBV28 to TRBJ1-2; a weak D match, TRBD1 (5 bases). The germline gives CDR1 MDHEN, CDR2 SYDVKM. The CDR3 has 15 amino acids. V lost 5 bases and J 2 bases, leaving 15 bases between the germline ends. CDR3 coding DNA: TGTGCCAGCAGTCAATTCACATCAGGGAACTATGGCTACACCTTC. Protein product: CASSQFTSGNYGYTF.

The chain has TRBV7-8 and TRBJ2-7; 8 bases are a match to TRBD1. The CDR3 sequence is 13 residues long. Germline V gene lookup returns CDR1 SGHVS and CDR2 FQNEAQ. V was clipped by 6 bases and J by 2 bases; unmatched bases: 3. In DNA, the CDR3 is TGTGCCAGCAGACGACAGGGGACCTACGAGCAGTACTTC. Protein sequence: CASRRQGTYEQYF.

The genes are TRBV10-2 and TRBJ2-6; 10 nucleotides match TRBD2. In germline, CDR1 is WSHSY, CDR2 SAAADI. This CDR3 is 17 amino acids long. J was trimmed by 2 bases and V by 4 bases; bases with no gene match: 5. Written as DNA, the CDR3 is TGCGCCAGCAGTGGTGCTGGACTAGCGGCTGGGGCCAACGTCCTGACTTTC. Translated: CASSGAGLAAGANVLTF.

This clone appeared once. This rearrangement joins TRBV29-1 to TRBJ1-5; D is uncertain. There are 12 residues in the CDR3. The germline V gene encodes CDR1 SQVTM and CDR2 ANQGSEA. Trimming took 4 bases from V and 4 from J, leaving 8 bases between them. The DNA of the CDR3 is TGCAGCGTTGGGCAGGCTAATCAGCCCCAGCATTTT. Translated, it gives CSVGQANQPQHF.

The chain employs TRBV6-5 and TRBJ1-2; D is perhaps TRBD1 (6 bases). Germline lookup yields CDR1 MNHEY and CDR2 SVGAGI. Trimming pared 11 bases from V and 0 bases from J, leaving 13 bases between. The CDR3 has 13 residues. The CDR3 protein is CAAREGANYGYTF. DNA for the CDR3: TGTGCCGCCCGTGAGGGGGCTAACTATGGCTACACCTTC.

This clone has more than one count but fewer than ten. This chain connects TRBV11-2 to TRBJ1-3; D is possibly TRBD1 (6 bases). CDR3 length equals 17 residues. Germline assignment: CDR1 SGHAT and CDR2 FQNNGV. The ends were cut back, 1 base at V and 0 bases at J, with 13 bases in the middle. The CDR3 nucleotides read TGTGCCAGCAGCTTAGTCATAACCAGGGGCTCTGGAAACACCATATATTTT. Its translation: CASSLVITRGSGNTIYF.

This chain uses TRBV18 with TRBJ1-1; tentative D call: TRBD1 (6 bases). Trimming left V 6 bases short and J 4 bases short, with 21 bases between. This CDR3 contains 16 residues. Per germline, CDR1 KGHSH and CDR2 LQKENI. CDR3 bases: TGTGCCAGCTCCCCCCCCCAACAGGGCCGGGGCACTGAAGCTTTCTTT. It translates to CASSPPQQGRGTEAFF.

This sequence joins TRBV19 and TRBJ2-4; 9 bases agree with TRBD1. CDR3 size: 18 residues. V lost 3 bases to trimming and J lost 0 bases; unmatched junction nucleotides: 9. Germline V gene lookup returns CDR1 LNHDA and CDR2 SQIVND (reference sequence). CDR3 protein: CASSIGDREGKAKNIQYF. The CDR3 bases are TGTGCCAGTAGTATTGGGGACAGGGAGGGGAAAGCCAAAAACATTCAGTACTTC.

The DNA of the CDR3 is TGTGCCTGGAGTGCCCCAGGGTCCCCGTCTGCACCCCTCCACTTT. Encoded protein: CAWSAPGSPSAPLHF. The J gene is TRBJ1-6, the V gene TRBV30; a weak D match, TRBD1 (5 bases). The CDR3 consists of 15 residues. Trimming took 1 base from V and 11 from J, leaving 18 bases between them. In germline, CDR1 is GTSNPN, CDR2 SVGIG (reference sequence).

V usage is TRBV18 and J usage is TRBJ2-5, with 14 bases that match TRBD2. With 4 bases clipped from V and 2 bases from J, the junction kept 12 bases outside the gene matches. This CDR3 is built from 19 residues. The germline V gene encodes CDR1 KGHSH and CDR2 LQKENI. The CDR3 coding sequence is TGTGCCAGCTCACAAAAACGGACTAGCGGGGGGCCCCTACAAGAGACCCAGTACTTC. This gives the protein CASSQKRTSGGPLQETQYF.

The V and J genes are TRBV6-6 and TRBJ1-4; D is ambiguous. The V gene's germline CDR1 is MNHNY and CDR2 SVGAGI (reference sequence). This CDR3 comprises 15 residues. V was clipped by 5 bases and J by 8 bases, with 18 bases between them. The CDR3 sequence: CASSPQAGIGEKLFF. CDR3 coding DNA: TGTGCCAGCAGTCCCCAAGCGGGCATAGGAGAAAAACTGTTTTTT.

As regards this clone: A junction end diverges from the germline sequence, so it may reflect a read error. The V and J genes are TRBV7-9 and TRBJ1-4, with 11 bases that match TRBD1. Germline loops: CDR1 SEHNR, CDR2 FQNEAQ (reference sequence). The CDR3 runs 15 residues. CDR3 sequence (DNA): TGTTCCAGCAGCTCTGCCGGGACAGGGGGGGAAAAACTGTTTTTT. Protein sequence: CSSSSAGTGGEKLFF.

The chain links TRBV27 to TRBJ1-2; a weak D match, TRBD1 (6 bases). The CDR3 is 15 residues long. The V gene lost 6 bases and the J gene lost 4 bases, with 18 bases spanning the gap. In germline, CDR1 is MNHEY, CDR2 SMNVEV (reference sequence). This CDR3 reads CASRTSLGDTYGYTF. As DNA, the CDR3 is TGTGCCAGCAGAACCTCCCTGGGGGACACCTATGGCTACACCTTC.

The gene calls are TRBV19 and TRBJ2-2; 7 bases agree with TRBD1. In germline, CDR1 is LNHDA, CDR2 SQIVND (reference sequence). The CDR3 sequence is 17 residues long. With V trimmed by 2 bases and J by 3 bases, 9 bases remained unmatched. The CDR3 spells CASSISFTGAYTGELFF. The CDR3 bases are TGTGCCAGTAGTATAAGTTTTACAGGGGCTTACACCGGGGAGCTGTTTTTT.

The chain combines TRBV19 with TRBJ1-2, with D unclear. Trimming left V 6 bases short and J 7 bases short, with 18 bases between. Germline V gene data show CDR1 as LNHDA and CDR2 as SQIVND (reference sequence). CDR3 length: 14 amino acids. The CDR3 region is CASSPTPPLGGYTF. CDR3 DNA: TGTGCCAGTAGCCCGACACCTCCCTTGGGTGGCTACACCTTC.

The V call is TRBV30, the J call TRBJ2-7; TRBD2 is a possible D gene (5 bases). Trimming cost V 4 bases and J 3 bases, with 10 bases left between them. The germline V gene has CDR1 GTSNPN and CDR2 SVGIG (reference sequence). There are 12 residues in the CDR3. CDR3 region: CAWNGGVYEQYF. The CDR3 nucleotides read TGTGCCTGGAACGGAGGAGTCTACGAGCAGTACTTC.

The chain uses TRBV9 and TRBJ2-1, with 8 bases that match TRBD2. The CDR3 totals 16 residues. V was pared by 1 base and J by 6 bases, with 9 bases of the junction left unmatched. The V gene's germline CDR1 is SGDLS and CDR2 YYNGEE. Written as DNA, the CDR3 is TGTGCCAGCAGCGTAATGAGGCGGGGGGCAATCAATGAGCAGTTCTTC. Translating it yields CASSVMRRGAINEQFF.

The chain recombines TRBV6-9 with TRBJ2-7; TRBD1 matches 7 bases. The CDR3 extends over 17 amino acids. V was pared by 5 bases and J by 1 base, with 14 bases of the junction left unmatched. The germline CDR1 and CDR2 sequences are MNHGY and SVAAGI. CDR3 DNA sequence: TGTGCCAGCAGTACCGGGACAGCTTCATGCGGATCCTACGAGCAGTACGTC. Its protein product is CASSTGTASCGSYEQYV.

V usage is TRBV11-1 and J usage is TRBJ2-5; 8 bases align to TRBD2. The CDR3 is 14 residues long. J was trimmed by 5 bases and V by 6 bases; bases with no gene match: 8. Per the germline V gene, CDR1 is SGHAT and CDR2 is FQDESV (reference sequence). CDR3 nucleotides: TGTGCCAGCAGTGTCGAGCGGGGGAGGGAGACCCAGTACTTC. This gives the protein CASSVERGRETQYF.

CDR3 sequence reads: CASSLTGVINDEQFF. In DNA, the CDR3 is TGCGCCAGCAGCTTGACGGGGGTGATTAACGATGAGCAGTTCTTC. V and J are TRBV5-1 and TRBJ2-1; D perhaps matches TRBD2 (6 bases). Germline V gene data show CDR1 as SGHRS and CDR2 as YFSETQ. V was trimmed by 1 base and J by 8 bases, leaving 16 bases between them. The CDR3 length is 15 residues.

This clone was recorded once. The gene calls are TRBV9 and TRBJ2-5, with D unclear. Trimming left V 4 bases short and J 1 base short, with 14 bases between. The length of the CDR3 is 15 residues. Germline values: CDR1 SGDLS, CDR2 YYNGEE. Here the CDR3 reads CASSPRSQIQETQYF. In DNA, the CDR3 is TGTGCCAGCAGCCCCAGATCGCAAATCCAAGAGACCCAGTACTTC.

The chain has TRBV7-2 and TRBJ1-2; 10 bases match TRBD1. This CDR3 is built from 15 residues. V was pared by 1 base and J by 7 bases, with 6 bases of the junction left unmatched. Germline lookup yields CDR1 SGHTA and CDR2 FQGNSA. The CDR3 DNA follows: TGTGCCAGCAGCTTAGGGGGACAGGGGCACCCTGGCTACACCTTC. Its translation is CASSLGGQGHPGYTF.

This chain connects TRBV19 to TRBJ1-6, with 9 bases that match TRBD1. Looked up from germline, CDR1 is LNHDA and CDR2 is SQIVND (reference sequence). V trimming: 6 bases; J trimming: 14 bases; junction bases outside the gene matches: 8. The CDR3 has 13 residues. CDR3 nucleotides: TGTGCCAGTAGGGACAGGGGCAAAATGGCCCTCCACTTT. Amino acid sequence: CASRDRGKMALHF.

The V and J genes are TRBV6-6 and TRBJ2-5, with 8 bases aligning to TRBD2. V gave up 5 bases and J gave up 11 bases; unmatched junction bases: 4. The germline V gene has CDR1 MNHNY and CDR2 SVGAGI (reference sequence). This CDR3 region has 11 residues. In DNA, the CDR3 is TGTGCCAGCAGTCCCGGGGGGGAGCAGTACTTC. This gives the protein CASSPGGEQYF.

The chain uses TRBV15 and TRBJ2-3; 7 bases agree with TRBD1. Germline lookup yields CDR1 LNHNV and CDR2 YYDKDF (reference sequence). The V and J ends lost 3 bases and 6 bases, in that order; junction bases with no gene match: 6. The CDR3 contains 14 residues. This chain's CDR3 is CATSSGRGSDTQYF. CDR3 nucleotide sequence: TGTGCCACCAGCAGCGGCAGGGGGTCGGATACGCAGTATTTT. The full variable domain, in which reference TRBV15 and TRBJ2-3 provide the parts outside the CDR3, is DAMVIQNPRYQVTQFGKPVTLSCSQTLNHNVMYWYQQKSSQAPKLLFHYYDKDFNNEADTPDNFQSRRPNTSFCFLDIRSPGLGDTAMYLCATSSGRGSDTQYFGPGTRLTVL.

The chain couples TRBV6-6 to TRBJ1-4; D possibly corresponds to TRBD1 (5 bases). The V and J ends lost 4 bases and 10 bases respectively, with 19 bases between them. Looked up from germline, CDR1 is MNHNY and CDR2 is SVGAGI (reference sequence). This CDR3 region has 15 residues. The CDR3 region has the DNA TGTGCCAGCAGTTCCCCTAGCGGGGGGAGAGGAAAACTGTTTTTT. Its protein product is CASSSPSGGRGKLFF.

The chain couples TRBV12-5 to TRBJ1-2; maybe TRBD1 (5 bases). The CDR3 extends over 16 amino acids. Germline V gene data show CDR1 as LGHNT and CDR2 as FRNRAP. V lost 0 bases, J lost 4 bases, and 15 bases lay in between. The CDR3 sequence is CASGLVSGPLSYGYTF. The CDR3 region has the DNA TGTGCTAGTGGTTTGGTATCAGGGCCTCTTAGCTATGGCTACACCTTC.

There are a few counts of this clone. This sequence joins TRBV10-3 and TRBJ1-2; a possible D gene is TRBD1 (5 bases). Per germline, CDR1 ENHRY and CDR2 SYGVKD. This CDR3 is 13 amino acids long. V was pared by 6 bases and J by 1 base, with 9 bases between. The DNA for the CDR3 is TGTGCCATCAGCCTAGACAGTAACTATGGCTACACCTTC. As protein: CAISLDSNYGYTF.